The TCR beta chain under discussion was sequenced for a study of early T cells in non-severe SARS-CoV-2 infection. The table lists this clonotype with many counts. Each single cDNA molecule received a unique molecular identifier. Each CDR3 protein gets one entry after TCRdb re-called the 5' RACE reads with MiXCR. The sample carries just under 65,000 distinct CDR3 sequences, more than 5.5% recorded once. V lost 1 base to trimming and J lost 4 bases, with 14 bases between them. The CDR3 is made up of 16 amino acids. Germline V gene lookup returns CDR1 MNHEY and CDR2 SMNVEV (reference sequence). This chain joins TRBV27 and TRBJ2-1; D possibly uses TRBD1 or TRBD2 (7 bases each). The sequences come from whole blood, collected at baseline. The source is an adult who was a healthcare worker with PCR-confirmed SARS-CoV-2 infection or an uninfected control (not recorded which). The CDR3 DNA reads TGTGCCAGCAGTTTATTGAGTCAGGGGGGGTACAATGAGCAGTTCTTC. Amino acids: CASSLLSQGGYNEQFF.